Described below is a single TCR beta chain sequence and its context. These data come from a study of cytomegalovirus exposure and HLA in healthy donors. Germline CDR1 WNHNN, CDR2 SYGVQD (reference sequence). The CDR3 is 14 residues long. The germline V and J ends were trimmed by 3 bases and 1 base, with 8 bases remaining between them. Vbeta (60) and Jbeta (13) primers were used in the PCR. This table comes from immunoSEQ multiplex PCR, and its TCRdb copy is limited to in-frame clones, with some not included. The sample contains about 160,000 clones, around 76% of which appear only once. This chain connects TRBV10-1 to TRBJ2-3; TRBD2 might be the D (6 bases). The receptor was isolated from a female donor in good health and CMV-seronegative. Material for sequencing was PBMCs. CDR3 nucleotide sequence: TGCGCCAGCAGTGATGGAGGGGGCACAGATACGCAGTATTTT. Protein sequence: CASSDGGGTDTQYF.